This T cell receptor beta chain was recorded in a study of persistence of HIV-infected CD4 T cells. Study details: Median time on suppressive ART was seven to eight years. Anti-CD3/anti-CD28 beads activated more cells than antigen stimulation did.

A note on this clone: Its antigen is currently unknown.

Sequencing used immunoSEQ version 4 in survey mode. Data came from immunoSEQ multiplex PCR; TCRdb stores just in-frame clones and leaves some out. The sample carries some 41,000 clones, roughly 87% recorded once. Study-level results: TCRbeta richness was lower in CMV- and Gag-responding cells than in anti-CD3/anti-CD28-responding cells.

The CDR3 has 13 residues. Germline V gives CDR1 KGHSH, CDR2 LQKENI. With V trimmed by 8 bases and J by 5 bases, 8 bases remained unmatched. Nonspecific anti-CD3/anti-CD28 bead stimulation represents the broad CD4+ T cell repertoire. Responding CD4+ T cells were sorted by upregulation of both CD40 ligand and CD69. This receptor was taken from an adult man with HIV who was CMV-seropositive. Sequencing used CD4+ T cells sorted from PBMCs after approximately 19-hour stimulation, obtained from a patient who received antiretroviral therapy. The chain combines TRBV18 with TRBJ1-1; 7 bases match TRBD1. The CDR3 spells CASLRDSFTEAFF. The CDR3 bases are TGTGCCAGCCTTCGGGACAGCTTTACTGAAGCTTTCTTT.